Listed below are T cell receptor beta chains from one sample, sequenced in a study of patients and donors after allogeneic stem cell transplantation. TCRdb processed the RT-PCR reads anew with MiXCR; each CDR3 protein has one entry. The sample holds fewer than 200,000 distinct CDR3 sequences, approximately 31% seen once. The sequenced sample consisted of blood, either unsorted or a sorted T cell fraction (not recorded which). These receptors were collected from a human donor who was either an allogeneic HSCT recipient or a stem cell or donor lymphocyte infusion donor (not recorded which). It is not recorded whose cells these are; they may come from a transplant donor. The CDR3 runs from the conserved cysteine through the conserved F or W. A D gene is named only where the DNA matches it firmly. For some rows the clone size is stated as once, few or many, or as a class when expanded; others skip it.

>TRBV12-3/TRBV12-4|-|-|TRBJ2-3
CASSPGTTTDTQYF
TGTGCCAGCAGTCCCGGGACCACCACAGATACGCAGTATTTT
>TRBV7-2|TRBD2|-|TRBJ2-5
CASSLDREVTQYF
TGTGCCAGCAGCTTAGACCGGGAGGTGACCCAGTACTTC
>TRBV27|TRBD1|many|TRBJ1-2
CASPQGARGYTF
TGTGCCAGCCCCCAGGGGGCGCGGGGCTACACCTTC
>TRBV10-3|-|many|TRBJ1-1
CAIGDSRAEAFF
TGTGCCATCGGAGACAGTAGGGCTGAAGCTTTCTTT
>TRBV24-1|TRBD2|few|TRBJ2-2
CATEGLADIGELFF
TGTGCCACCGAGGGACTAGCAGATATCGGGGAGCTGTTTTTT
>TRBV1|-|few|TRBJ1-2
CTSSQDSPSYGYTF
TGCACCAGCAGCCAAGATTCCCCATCCTATGGCTACACCTTC
>TRBV2|TRBD1|-|TRBJ1-6
CASSVPGGGSYNSPLHF
TGTGCCAGCAGTGTCCCAGGGGGAGGCTCCTATAATTCACCCCTCCACTTT
>TRBV6-4|TRBD2|-|TRBJ2-2
CASRGEGFTGELFF
TGTGCCAGCAGAGGGGAGGGATTCACCGGGGAGCTGTTTTTT
>TRBV20-1|-|many|TRBJ1-1
CSARRGNMNTEAFF
TGCAGTGCTCGGAGGGGCAACATGAACACTGAAGCTTTCTTT
>TRBV29-1|TRBD1|-|TRBJ2-7
CSVLKGTAYEQYF
TGCAGCGTCCTAAAAGGGACAGCCTACGAGCAGTACTTC
>TRBV6-2/TRBV6-3|-|few|TRBJ2-1
CASSYGPSEYNEQFF
TGTGCCAGCAGTTACGGGCCTAGCGAATACAATGAGCAGTTCTTC
>TRBV21-1|-|few|TRBJ2-6
CASSIHSLGLSGANVLTF
TGTGCCAGCAGCATTCACTCCCTGGGGCTCTCTGGGGCCAACGTCCTGACTTTC
>TRBV3-1|-|-|TRBJ1-6
CASSQDWPGVNSPLHF
TGTGCCAGCAGCCAAGATTGGCCAGGGGTTAATTCACCCCTCCACTTT
>TRBV3-1|TRBD2|-|TRBJ2-1
CASSHLAGGPKEQFF
TGTGCCAGCAGCCATCTAGCGGGAGGGCCTAAAGAGCAGTTCTTC
>TRBV2|TRBD2|few|TRBJ2-1
CASSGVAGINEQFF
TGTGCCAGCAGTGGGGTAGCGGGAATAAATGAGCAGTTCTTC
>TRBV4-3|TRBD2|-|TRBJ2-5
CASSQGLAGFRETQYF
TGCGCCAGCAGCCAAGGACTAGCGGGATTTCGAGAGACCCAGTACTTC
>TRBV3-1|-|-|TRBJ2-2
CASSQGWTGELFF
TGTGCCAGCAGCCAAGGGTGGACCGGGGAGCTGTTTTTT
>TRBV4-3|TRBD1|few|TRBJ1-2
CASSQVDRGDYGYTF
TGCGCCAGCAGCCAAGTTGACAGGGGCGACTATGGCTACACCTTC
>TRBV6-5|-|few|TRBJ2-7
CASSYRRVTPAYEQYF
TGTGCCAGCAGTTACCGGCGAGTGACTCCGGCCTACGAGCAGTACTTC
>TRBV7-3|-|few|TRBJ1-3
CASSPPRGSGNTIYF
TGTGCCAGCAGCCCTCCACGGGGCTCTGGAAACACCATATATTTT
>TRBV4-2|-|-|TRBJ2-2
CASSPGEGAVGELFF
TGTGCCAGCAGCCCGGGAGAGGGGGCCGTCGGGGAGCTGTTTTTT
>TRBV11-1|TRBD1|-|TRBJ1-1
CASSPDRRATEAFF
TGTGCCAGCAGCCCGGACAGGAGGGCCACTGAAGCTTTCTTT
>TRBV20-1|TRBD2|few|TRBJ2-2
CSARLAGGTGELFF
TGCAGTGCTAGACTAGCGGGCGGCACCGGGGAGCTGTTTTTT
>TRBV10-3|TRBD2|few|TRBJ2-5
CAISDIRLAGVGETQYF
TGTGCCATCAGTGACATTAGACTAGCGGGAGTTGGAGAGACCCAGTACTTC
>TRBV15|-|few|TRBJ1-3
CATSRVGIMGDTGNTIYF
TGTGCCACCAGCAGAGTGGGCATCATGGGGGACACTGGAAACACCATATATTTT
>TRBV4-3|-|-|TRBJ2-1
CASSRLRGNNEQFF
TGCGCCAGCAGCCGCCTGAGGGGGAACAATGAGCAGTTCTTC